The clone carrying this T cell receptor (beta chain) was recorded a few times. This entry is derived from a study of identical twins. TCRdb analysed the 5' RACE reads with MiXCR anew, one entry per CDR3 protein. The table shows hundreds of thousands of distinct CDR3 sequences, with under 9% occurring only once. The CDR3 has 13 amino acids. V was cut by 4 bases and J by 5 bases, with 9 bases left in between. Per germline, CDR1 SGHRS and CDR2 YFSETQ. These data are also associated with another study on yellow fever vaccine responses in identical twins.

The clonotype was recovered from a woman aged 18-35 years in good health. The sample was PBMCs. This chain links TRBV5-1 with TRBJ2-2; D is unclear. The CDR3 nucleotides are TGCGCCAGCAGCGCAACTTATACCGGGGAGCTGTTTTTT. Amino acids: CASSATYTGELFF.